These 22 T cell receptor beta chains were all obtained from the same sample, sequenced in a study of T-cell memory formation after mild COVID-19. TCRdb reprocessed the 5' RACE reads with MiXCR, giving one entry per CDR3 protein. The sample gives about 360,000 distinct CDR3 sequences, 13% to 15% of which show up once; about 20% is in the top ten. The sequenced sample consisted of PBMCs or a T cell subset sorted from them (not recorded which). The receptors stem from a young man who had mild COVID-19 (a few samples of this study predate the infection). Cell type and time point are not known.

This chain joins TRBV6-1 and TRBJ2-5; 11 positions match TRBD2. The V segment lost 5 bases and the J segment 3 bases; nucleotides outside the gene matches: 8. The CDR3 length is 16 residues. CDR1 and CDR2 (germline): MNHNS, SASEGT. The CDR3 protein is CASSRPSGGTKETQYF. For the CDR3, the DNA is TGTGCCAGCAGTAGACCTAGCGGGGGGACCAAAGAGACCCAGTACTTC.

Many counts were recorded for this clonotype. The J gene is TRBJ2-7, the V gene TRBV5-6; tentatively, D is TRBD1 (6 bases). CDR1 and CDR2 (germline): SGHDT, YYEEEE. V was pared by 2 bases and J by 2 bases, with 11 bases between. The CDR3 sequence is 14 residues long. Here the CDR3 reads CASSLGGGPYEQYV. For the CDR3, the DNA is TGTGCCAGCAGCTTAGGGGGTGGCCCCTACGAGCAGTACGTC.

The chain couples TRBV20-1 to TRBJ1-2; D remains ambiguous. Germline V CDR1 and CDR2: DFQATT, SNEGSKA (reference sequence). V gave up 8 bases and J gave up 8 bases, with 15 bases separating them. The CDR3 consists of 11 residues. The CDR3 bases are TGCAGTACCCAATCTTATTTGGGCTACACCTTC. Protein sequence: CSTQSYLGYTF.

This sequence joins TRBV10-3 and TRBJ2-3; TRBD2 aligns across 7 bases. The V gene's germline CDR1 is ENHRY and CDR2 SYGVKD. The CDR3 has 15 amino acids. The trim removed 8 bases at V and 0 bases at J, leaving 8 bases unmatched. The CDR3 coding sequence is TGTGCCATCTGCCATAGCGGGCCAAGCACAGATACGCAGTATTTT. Translating gives CAICHSGPSTDTQYF.

This clonotype was detected only a few times. The CDR3 here is CASSPTSLNEQFF. DNA of the CDR3: TGTGCCAGCAGTCCGACTAGCCTCAATGAGCAGTTCTTC. V is TRBV12-3 or TRBV12-4 and J is TRBJ2-1; 7 positions match TRBD2. Trimming at V came to 5 bases and at J to 6 bases, leaving 4 bases not matched to a gene. The CDR3 extends over 13 amino acids.

This clonotype was seen repeatedly, ten times or more. V is TRBV12-3 or TRBV12-4 and J is TRBJ1-1, with TRBD1 identical over 7 bases. The CDR3 extends over 15 amino acids. V shed 6 bases and J 6 bases; nucleotides not matched to a gene: 13. CDR3 nucleotide sequence: TGTGCCAGCAGAGAGAAGGGGACAGTACAGTCTGAAGCTTTCTTT. This encodes CASREKGTVQSEAFF.

The rearrangement links TRBV5-1 to TRBJ1-1; 11 positions agree with TRBD1. Germline CDR1 and CDR2: SGHRS and YFSETQ. CDR3 length: 15 residues. V shed 4 bases and J 8 bases; nucleotides not matched to a gene: 10. The CDR3 here is CASSTTGTGGLEAFF. In DNA, the CDR3 is TGCGCCAGCAGCACGACCGGGACAGGGGGATTGGAAGCTTTCTTT.

This clonotype has just a few counts. CDR3 region: CASSLNSPGLNTEAFF. The CDR3 DNA sequence: TGTGCCAGCAGCTTGAACAGTCCGGGCTTGAACACTGAAGCTTTCTTT. The rearrangement uses TRBV11-2 and TRBJ1-1; D is unclear. V lost 3 bases to trimming and J lost 0 bases, with 14 bases between them. CDR1 is SGHAT, CDR2 FQNNGV, per germline. The CDR3 spans 16 residues.

This clonotype has more than one count but fewer than ten. The chain uses TRBV3-1 and TRBJ2-2; 8 bases match TRBD2. CDR3 length: 16 amino acids. The J segment lost 5 bases and the V segment lost 1 base, leaving 6 bases of the junction unmatched. Germline V gene sequence: CDR1 LGHDT, CDR2 YNNKEL (reference sequence). The CDR3 spells CASSQGGTGGTGELFF. In DNA form, the CDR3 reads TGTGCCAGCAGCCAAGGTGGGACGGGGGGGACCGGGGAGCTGTTTTTT.

The chain links TRBV10-3 to TRBJ1-1; possible D gene TRBD1, 5 bases. This CDR3 is built from 13 residues. The germline CDR1 and CDR2 sequences are ENHRY and SYGVKD. With 7 bases removed from V and 0 bases from J, the gap between germline ends came to 9 bases. CDR3 DNA sequence: TGTGCCATCACCCCGACAGTGAACACTGAAGCTTTCTTT. This codes for CAITPTVNTEAFF.

This rearrangement joins TRBV27 to TRBJ2-7; 8 bases match TRBD1. The germline CDR1 and CDR2 sequences are MNHEY and SMNVEV (reference sequence). The CDR3 contains 13 residues. The trim removed 3 bases at V and 6 bases at J, leaving 4 bases unmatched. The CDR3 sequence is CASSFTGGGEQYV. As DNA, the CDR3 is TGTGCCAGCAGTTTTACAGGGGGTGGCGAGCAGTACGTC.

In its sample, this clonotype was seen many times. The CDR3 is CASRDDRGDGRKGQYF. For the CDR3, the DNA is TGTGCCAGCAGGGACGACAGGGGCGATGGACGGAAGGGGCAGTACTTC. The chain is built from TRBV6-5 and TRBJ2-7; 8 bases are a match to TRBD1. J lost 9 bases, V lost 6 bases, and 19 bases had no gene match. The CDR3 spans 16 residues. Germline V gene data show CDR1 as MNHEY and CDR2 as SVGAGI.

This clonotype was seen repeatedly, ten times or more. The gene calls are TRBV12-3 or TRBV12-4 and TRBJ1-5; TRBD1 agrees at 8 bases. There are 14 residues in the CDR3. The V gene end was trimmed by 6 bases and the J gene end by 6 bases; junction bases not matched to a gene: 7. The CDR3 here is CASRKQGVGQPQHF. The CDR3, as DNA: TGTGCCAGCAGGAAACAGGGGGTCGGTCAGCCCCAGCATTTT.

V and J are TRBV25-1 and TRBJ1-2; D gene ambiguous. Per germline, CDR1 MGHDK and CDR2 SYGVNS. The V end lost 7 bases, the J end lost 4 bases, and 19 bases lay between the germline ends. This CDR3 is 15 amino acids long. The CDR3 region has the DNA TGTGCCAGCACCGGAGTTGGGTCCTCCTCCTATGGCTACACCTTC. The encoded protein is CASTGVGSSSYGYTF.

For this clonotype: Possible read error: a much larger clone is one base away. The rearrangement links TRBV20-1 to TRBJ2-7; no reliable D call. The germline CDR1 and CDR2 sequences are DFQATT and SNEGSKA (reference sequence). The length of the CDR3 is 14 residues. The CDR3 spells CSARDRISSYDQYV. In nucleotides, the CDR3 is TGCAGTGCTAGAGATCGGATTAGCTCCTACGATCAGTACGTC.

The chain is built from TRBV7-2 and TRBJ2-4; D is possibly TRBD1 (5 bases). This CDR3 has 13 residues. V was pared by 1 base and J by 7 bases, with 8 bases between. Germline V gene sequence: CDR1 SGHTA, CDR2 FQGNSA. The CDR3 here is CASSLDRINIQYF. The CDR3 DNA reads as TGTGCCAGCAGCTTAGACAGGATCAACATTCAGTACTTC.

V is TRBV19 and J is TRBJ2-1; perhaps TRBD2 as D (5 bases). Trimming shortened V by 3 bases and J by 4 bases, and 10 bases separated the two germline ends. Germline V lookup: CDR1 LNHDA, CDR2 SQIVND (reference sequence). The CDR3 totals 14 residues. The CDR3 here is CASSIGERYNEQFF. The CDR3 DNA reads as TGTGCCAGTAGTATCGGGGAGAGATACAATGAGCAGTTCTTC.

The CDR3 here is CASRGVGRDYGYTF. The CDR3 DNA sequence: TGTGCCAGCAGGGGTGTAGGACGGGACTATGGCTACACCTTC. V and J are TRBV2 and TRBJ1-2; D remains ambiguous. Germline V CDR1 and CDR2: SNHLY, FYNNEI. The V end lost 6 bases, the J end lost 3 bases, and 14 bases lay between the germline ends. There are 14 residues in the CDR3.

This clonotype was seen only once. The chain is built from TRBV11-3 and TRBJ2-1, with a tentative D call TRBD1 (6 bases). The germline V gene encodes CDR1 SGHNT and CDR2 YENEEA. V lost 5 bases, J lost 7 bases, and 12 bases lay in between. The length of the CDR3 is 13 residues. CDR3 in amino acids: CASSADRLNEQFF. The CDR3 DNA follows: TGTGCCAGCAGCGCTGACAGGTTAAATGAGCAGTTCTTC. The full variable domain, its missing parts supplied by reference TRBV11-3 and TRBJ2-1, is EAGVVQSPRYKIIEKKQPVAFWCNPISGHNTLYWYLQNLGQGPELLIRYENEEAVDDSQLPKDRFSAERLKGVDSTLKIQPAELGDSAVYLCASSADRLNEQFFGPGTRLTVL.

This clonotype appeared many times. The chain couples TRBV18 to TRBJ2-5, with D possibly TRBD1 on 6 matching bases. V lost 0 bases, J lost 1 base, and 9 bases lay in between. This CDR3 comprises 15 residues. Germline CDR1 reads KGHSH; CDR2 reads LQKENI. CDR3 sequence reads: CASSPPSTGQETQYF. The CDR3, as DNA: TGTGCCAGCTCACCACCCTCGACAGGCCAAGAGACCCAGTACTTC.

V and J are TRBV20-1 and TRBJ2-7, with D hard to call. Between the trimmed V and J ends, which lost 3 bases and 4 bases, there was a span of 7 bases. The V gene's germline CDR1 is DFQATT and CDR2 SNEGSKA (reference sequence). The CDR3 is 11 residues long. The DNA for the CDR3 is TGCAGTGCTAGTCGTTTGTACGAGCAGTACTTC. It specifies CSASRLYEQYF.

This clonotype was counted only a few times. The chain couples TRBV2 to TRBJ1-6, with D perhaps TRBD1 (5 bases). Trimming took 2 bases from V and 7 from J, leaving 9 bases between them. Germline CDR1 is SNHLY and CDR2 is FYNNEI. This CDR3 has 14 residues. Written as DNA, the CDR3 is TGTGCCAGCAGTGAACTGGGGCCAAATTCACCCCTCCACTTT. Protein product: CASSELGPNSPLHF.